The T cell receptor beta chain under discussion was sequenced for a study of blood T cell repertoires in COVID-19. The overall study: The study drew acute and convalescent COVID-19 samples from the United States, Italy and Spain. Sources were T cells, B-cell-depleted T cells, or PBMCs; the material itself was cDNA or gDNA.

CDR3 length: 14 amino acids. The J segment lost 4 bases and the V segment lost 4 bases, leaving 8 bases of the junction unmatched. Germline V gene sequence: CDR1 SGDLS, CDR2 YYNGEE. As originally analysed: Estimates of nucleated cell counts were drawn from the amplification of reference gene primers. This table comes from immunoSEQ multiplex PCR, and its TCRdb copy is limited to in-frame clones, with some not included. The V and J calls and the clone size are those of that table, but D and trimming were determined from the DNA. The sample includes about 130,000 clones, around 86% of them seen just once.

The clonotype originates from a woman aged 45-60 years who had recovered from COVID-19. This chain connects TRBV9 to TRBJ2-7, with TRBD2 matching 7 bases. The sample comprised peripheral blood. The CDR3 is CASSPGLVGYEQYF. The CDR3 region has the DNA TGTGCCAGCAGCCCCGGACTAGTGGGGTACGAGCAGTACTTC.